The 13 T cell receptor beta chains reported below all come from one sample, sequenced in a study of OX40 agonist ivuxolimab in advanced cancers. Some clones are missing from TCRdb's copy, which holds only in-frame ones; the method was immunoSEQ multiplex PCR. The table has roughly 71,000 clones, about 88% seen once. This specimen was CD4+ or CD8+ T cells sorted from blood, taken in a trial of the OX40 agonist ivuxolimab. The receptors originated from an adult with an advanced solid tumor such as melanoma, head and neck, liver or kidney cancer.

J is TRBJ2-7 and V is TRBV5-1, with 7 bases that match TRBD1. Germline CDR1 reads SGHRS; CDR2 reads YFSETQ. The junction had 5 bases not matched to a gene; V was cut back by 4 bases and J by 4 bases. The CDR3 consists of 13 residues. The CDR3 bases are TGCGCCAGCAGCCTCGGGACAGAATACGAGCAGTACTTC. Its translation is CASSLGTEYEQYF.

The chain employs TRBV5-1 and TRBJ2-7; 14 nucleotides align to TRBD2. The length of the CDR3 is 17 residues. Trimming removed 0 bases from V and 0 bases from J; junction bases left unmatched: 2. Per germline, CDR1 SGHRS and CDR2 YFSETQ. The CDR3 nucleotides are TGCGCCAGCAGCTTGGGACTAGCGGGAGGGAGCTCCTACGAGCAGTACTTC. Translated: CASSLGLAGGSSYEQYF.

This clone showed up just once. The J gene is TRBJ2-5, the V gene TRBV7-3, with a tentative D call TRBD1 (8 bases). Germline V gene data show CDR1 as SGHTA and CDR2 as FQGTGA. V was cut by 2 bases and J by 3 bases, with 13 bases left in between. The CDR3 spans 15 residues. CDR3 bases: TGTGCCAGCAGCTTATGGGGGGGACAGGAAGAGACCCAGTACTTC. The encoded protein is CASSLWGGQEETQYF.

This clone was recorded once. The chain uses TRBV28 and TRBJ2-7, with D maybe TRBD2 (6 bases). CDR1 MDHEN and CDR2 SYDVKM come from the germline V gene. V gave up 5 bases and J gave up 7 bases, with 18 bases separating them. The CDR3 consists of 14 residues. The DNA for the CDR3 is TGTGCCAGCAGTCCTCCGGCGGGGACTGGAGAGCAGTACTTC. This codes for CASSPPAGTGEQYF.

The chain recombines TRBV28 with TRBJ2-7, with 11 bases matching TRBD2. V lost 8 bases and J lost 4; bases outside the gene matches: 13. Per the germline V gene, CDR1 is MDHEN and CDR2 is SYDVKM. This CDR3 spans 16 amino acids. The CDR3 coding sequence is TGTGCCAGCCCCCCATCGGGTGGGACTAGCGGTTACGAGCAGTACTTC. Its translation: CASPPSGGTSGYEQYF.

The chain recombines TRBV28 with TRBJ2-5, with 9 bases fitting TRBD2. CDR1 is MDHEN, CDR2 SYDVKM, per germline. J gave up 10 bases and V 6 bases, and 12 bases lay outside the gene matches. CDR3 length: 14 residues. The CDR3: CASSYSSGNLIQYF. CDR3 in DNA: TGTGCCAGCAGCTACTCTAGCGGGAACTTGATCCAGTACTTC.

This clone was seen just once. The V and J genes are TRBV7-6 and TRBJ2-5; 8 nucleotides match TRBD2. The CDR3 contains 14 residues. V shed 5 bases and J 2 bases; nucleotides not matched to a gene: 4. Germline V gene sequence: CDR1 SGHVS, CDR2 FNYEAQ. The DNA of the CDR3 is TGTGCCAGCAGCAGAGCGGGGGCACAAGAGACCCAGTACTTC. Amino acids: CASSRAGAQETQYF.

The chain is built from TRBV6-6 and TRBJ1-4, with 10 bases fitting TRBD1. The germline gives CDR1 MNHNY, CDR2 SVGAGI (reference sequence). J was trimmed by 6 bases and V by 2 bases; bases with no gene match: 6. The CDR3 has 16 amino acids. The CDR3, as DNA: TGTGCCAGCAGTTACCCCACGACAGGGGGCGATGAAAAACTGTTTTTT. It yields the protein CASSYPTTGGDEKLFF.

The chain combines TRBV5-1 with TRBJ1-2; 9 positions match TRBD1. CDR3 length: 14 amino acids. Per germline, CDR1 SGHRS and CDR2 YFSETQ. The trim removed 3 bases at V and 8 bases at J, leaving 8 bases unmatched. The CDR3 sequence: CASSSRTGVGGYTF. The CDR3 nucleotides are TGCGCCAGCAGCTCCCGGACAGGGGTAGGGGGCTACACCTTC.

The rearrangement links TRBV5-1 to TRBJ2-5; D may be TRBD1 (5 bases). V was trimmed by 6 bases and J by 1 base, leaving 10 bases between them. In germline, CDR1 is SGHRS, CDR2 YFSETQ. The CDR3 spans 13 residues. CDR3 in DNA: TGCGCCAGCAAGGCAGGGCCCCAAGAGACCCAGTACTTC. It yields the protein CASKAGPQETQYF.

The chain combines TRBV5-1 with TRBJ1-1; D uncertain. Germline CDR1 SGHRS, CDR2 YFSETQ. The length of the CDR3 is 14 residues. Trimming left V 0 bases short and J 1 base short, with 7 bases between. The CDR3 protein is CASSLGRGNTEAFF. CDR3 in DNA: TGCGCCAGCAGCTTGGGCCGAGGGAACACTGAAGCTTTCTTT.

The CDR3 is CASSFDGSAGAEAFF. The CDR3 DNA reads as TGCGCCAGCAGCTTTGATGGGTCCGCGGGAGCTGAAGCTTTCTTT. The chain joins TRBV5-1 to TRBJ1-1; no clear D gene. This CDR3 has 15 residues. The V gene's germline CDR1 is SGHRS and CDR2 YFSETQ. The germline V and J ends were trimmed by 2 bases and 6 bases, with 17 bases remaining between them.

The gene calls are TRBV5-6 and TRBJ2-5; 7 bases agree with TRBD2. Per germline, CDR1 SGHDT and CDR2 YYEEEE. The CDR3 contains 12 residues. V trimming: 7 bases; J trimming: 4 bases; junction bases outside the gene matches: 4. CDR3 region: CASWTRGETQYF. The CDR3 coding sequence is TGTGCCAGCTGGACTAGGGGAGAGACCCAGTACTTC.